Listed here are 7 T cell receptor beta chains from one sample, sequenced in a study of cytomegalovirus exposure and HLA in healthy donors. PCR primers comprised 60 Vbeta and 13 Jbeta primers. Clones were read by immunoSEQ multiplex PCR, and TCRdb kept only the in-frame ones, dropping some. This sample has tens of thousands of clones, with 70% to 85% found just once. Sequencing was done on a sample of PBMCs. The receptors shown here come from a woman aged 40-49 years in good health and CMV-seronegative.

The chain recombines TRBV7-3 with TRBJ2-5; tentatively, D is TRBD2 (6 bases). The CDR3 sequence is 17 residues long. Trimming took 5 bases from V and 7 from J, leaving 26 bases between them. Germline V gene sequence: CDR1 SGHTA, CDR2 FQGTGA. The CDR3 loop is CASSRLLGRVDGGTQYF. The CDR3 region has the DNA TGTGCCAGCAGCCGTTTACTGGGAAGGGTTGACGGGGGGACCCAGTACTTC. Combining the CDR3 with reference TRBV7-3 and TRBJ2-5 gives the whole variable domain GAGVSQTPSNKVTEKGKYVELRCDPISGHTALYWYRQSLGQGPEFLIYFQGTGAADDSGLPNDRFFAVRPEGSVSTLKIQRTERGDSAVYLCASSRLLGRVDGGTQYFGPGTRLLVL.

The rearrangement joins TRBV6-1 to TRBJ2-7; D may be TRBD2 (6 bases). CDR3 length: 14 residues. CDR1 and CDR2 from the germline V gene are MNHNS and SASEGT. Trimming took 2 bases from V and 7 from J, leaving 15 bases between them. CDR3 in amino acids: CASSETGGAGEQYF. The DNA of the CDR3 is TGTGCCAGCAGTGAAACGGGCGGGGCGGGGGAGCAGTACTTC.

This rearrangement joins TRBV2 to TRBJ2-2; D not certain. The CDR3 contains 16 residues. Trimming pared 2 bases from V and 0 bases from J, leaving 10 bases between. Germline CDR1 and CDR2: SNHLY and FYNNEI. Here the CDR3 DNA reads TGTGCCAGCAGTGAAATCGGCGGATCGAACACCGGGGAGCTGTTTTTT. Translating it yields CASSEIGGSNTGELFF.

The chain links TRBV19 to TRBJ1-4; the D is unclear. The CDR3 spans 13 residues. Germline lookup yields CDR1 LNHDA and CDR2 SQIVND (reference sequence). V lost 3 bases and J 4 bases, leaving 6 bases between the germline ends. The CDR3 DNA reads TGTGCCAGTAGTATGACTAATAATGAAAAACTGTTTTTT. Encoded protein: CASSMTNNEKLFF.

The chain joins TRBV18 to TRBJ2-7; 10 nucleotides line up with TRBD1. This CDR3 contains 16 residues. Germline values: CDR1 KGHSH, CDR2 LQKENI. Trimming took 2 bases from V and 1 from J; bases not matched to a gene: 5. In DNA, the CDR3 is TGTGCCAGCTCACCATCCCGGGACAGGGGTTCCTACGAGCAGTACTTC. It codes for CASSPSRDRGSYEQYF. The variable domain in full, with the rest retrieved from reference TRBV18 and TRBJ2-7, is NAGVMQNPRHLVRRRGQEARLRCSPMKGHSHVYWYRQLPEEGLKFMVYLQKENIIDESGMPKERFSAEFPKEGPSILRIQQVVRGDSAAYFCASSPSRDRGSYEQYFGPGTRLTVT.

The chain couples TRBV28 to TRBJ2-5; D gene uncertain. From germline, CDR1 is MDHEN and CDR2 SYDVKM. The CDR3 is 12 residues long. CDR3 in DNA: TGTGCTCACTCAACCCGGCGGGAGACCCAGTACTTC. It encodes CAHSTRRETQYF.

The rearrangement links TRBV30 to TRBJ2-5; tentative D call: TRBD2 (7 bases). Trimming took off 5 bases at V and 4 bases at J, with 20 bases between the two ends. CDR1 and CDR2 (germline): GTSNPN, SVGIG (reference sequence). The CDR3 consists of 15 residues. CDR3 sequence reads: CAWGFRGGRGETQYF. The CDR3 DNA is TGTGCCTGGGGGTTTAGGGGGGGGCGGGGAGAGACCCAGTACTTC.